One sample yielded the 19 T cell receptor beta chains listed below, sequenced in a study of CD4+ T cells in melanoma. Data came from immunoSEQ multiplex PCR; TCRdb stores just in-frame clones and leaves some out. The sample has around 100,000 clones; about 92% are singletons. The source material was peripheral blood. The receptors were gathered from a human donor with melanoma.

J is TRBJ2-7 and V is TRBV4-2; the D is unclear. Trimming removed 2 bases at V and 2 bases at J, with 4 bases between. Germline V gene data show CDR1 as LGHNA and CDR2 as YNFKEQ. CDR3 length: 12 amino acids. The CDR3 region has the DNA TGTGCCAGCAGCCAACCTCCCTACGAGCAGTACTTC. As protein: CASSQPPYEQYF.

CDR3 bases: TGTGCCAGCAGCTTATCTCATAGGGCTCTAGACTTCTACGAGCAGTACTTC. This codes for CASSLSHRALDFYEQYF. The chain employs TRBV7-9 and TRBJ2-7; D gene ambiguous. Per the germline V gene, CDR1 is SEHNR and CDR2 is FQNEAQ (reference sequence). V was trimmed by 2 bases and J by 3 bases, leaving 20 bases between them. CDR3 length: 17 amino acids. Supplemented by reference TRBV7-9 and TRBJ2-7, the full variable domain reads DTGVSQNPRHKITKRGQNVTFRCDPISEHNRLYWYRQTLGQGPEFLTYFQNEAQLEKSRLLSDRFSAERPKGSFSTLEIQRTEQGDSAMYLCASSLSHRALDFYEQYFGPGTRLTVT.

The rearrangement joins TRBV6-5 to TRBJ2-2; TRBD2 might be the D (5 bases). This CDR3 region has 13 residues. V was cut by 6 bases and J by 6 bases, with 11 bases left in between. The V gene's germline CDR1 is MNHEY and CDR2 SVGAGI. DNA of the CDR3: TGTGCCAGCAGCCTACTAGTCTCCGGGGAGCTGTTTTTT. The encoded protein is CASSLLVSGELFF.

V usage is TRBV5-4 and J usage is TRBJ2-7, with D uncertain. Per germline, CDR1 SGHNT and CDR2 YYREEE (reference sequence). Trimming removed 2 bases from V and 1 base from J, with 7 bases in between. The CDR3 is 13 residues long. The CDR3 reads CASSLLGSYEQYF. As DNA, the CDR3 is TGTGCCAGCAGCTTATTGGGGTCCTACGAGCAGTACTTC.

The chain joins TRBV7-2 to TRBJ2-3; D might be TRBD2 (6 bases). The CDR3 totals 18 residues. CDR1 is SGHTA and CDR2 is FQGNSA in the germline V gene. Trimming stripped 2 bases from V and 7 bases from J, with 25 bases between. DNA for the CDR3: TGTGCCAGCAGCTTAAATCCGGGTAGCTTAATAGCGGTATATACGCAGTATTTT. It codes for CASSLNPGSLIAVYTQYF.

In nucleotides, the CDR3 is TGTGCCAGCAGCTTAGCCCCGGGCCAGCTAAATCCTTCTTACTACGAGCAGTACTTC. Translating gives CASSLAPGQLNPSYYEQYF. This chain links TRBV7-9 with TRBJ2-7; D is undetermined. The CDR3 is 19 residues long. The V end lost 0 bases, the J end lost 3 bases, and 24 bases lay between the germline ends. The V gene's germline CDR1 is SEHNR and CDR2 FQNEAQ (reference sequence).

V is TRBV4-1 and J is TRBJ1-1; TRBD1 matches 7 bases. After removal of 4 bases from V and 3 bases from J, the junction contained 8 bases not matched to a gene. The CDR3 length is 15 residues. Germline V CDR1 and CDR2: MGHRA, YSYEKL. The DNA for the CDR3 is TGCGCCAGCAGCCTCCGACAGGGAGAGCACACTGAAGCTTTCTTT. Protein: CASSLRQGEHTEAFF.

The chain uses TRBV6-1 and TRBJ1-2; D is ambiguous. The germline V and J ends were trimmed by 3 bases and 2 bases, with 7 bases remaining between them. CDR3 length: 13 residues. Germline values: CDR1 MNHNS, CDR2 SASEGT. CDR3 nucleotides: TGTGCCAGCAGTGAGAATTGGAACTATGGCTACACCTTC. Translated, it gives CASSENWNYGYTF.

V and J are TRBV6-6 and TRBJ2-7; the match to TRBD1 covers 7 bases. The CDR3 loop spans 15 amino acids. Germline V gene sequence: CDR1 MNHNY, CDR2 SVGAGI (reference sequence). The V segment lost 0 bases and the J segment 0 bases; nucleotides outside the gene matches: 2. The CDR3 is CASSYSTGASYEQYF. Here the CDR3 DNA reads TGTGCCAGCAGTTACTCAACAGGGGCCTCCTACGAGCAGTACTTC.

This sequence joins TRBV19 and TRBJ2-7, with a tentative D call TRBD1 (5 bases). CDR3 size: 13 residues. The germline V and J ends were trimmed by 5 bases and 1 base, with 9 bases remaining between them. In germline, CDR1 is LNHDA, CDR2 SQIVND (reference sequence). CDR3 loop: CASSLQVSYEQYF. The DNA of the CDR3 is TGTGCCAGTAGTCTACAGGTTTCCTACGAGCAGTACTTC.

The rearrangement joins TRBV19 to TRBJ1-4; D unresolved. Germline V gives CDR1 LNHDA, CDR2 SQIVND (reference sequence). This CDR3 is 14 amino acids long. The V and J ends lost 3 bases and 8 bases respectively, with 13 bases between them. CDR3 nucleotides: TGTGCCAGTAGTATTACCCGGGGTGGAGAAAAACTGTTTTTT. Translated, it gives CASSITRGGEKLFF.

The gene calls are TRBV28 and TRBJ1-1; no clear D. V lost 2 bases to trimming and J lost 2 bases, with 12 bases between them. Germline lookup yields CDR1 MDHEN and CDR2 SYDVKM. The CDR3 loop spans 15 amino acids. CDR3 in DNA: TGTGCCAGCAGTTTAAGGTCCGGATTCAACACTGAAGCTTTCTTT. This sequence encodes CASSLRSGFNTEAFF. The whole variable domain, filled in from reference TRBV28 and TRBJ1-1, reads DVKVTQSSRYLVKRTGEKVFLECVQDMDHENMFWYRQDPGLGLRLIYFSYDVKMKEKGDIPEGYSVSREKKERFSLILESASTNQTSMYLCASSLRSGFNTEAFFGQGTRLTVV.

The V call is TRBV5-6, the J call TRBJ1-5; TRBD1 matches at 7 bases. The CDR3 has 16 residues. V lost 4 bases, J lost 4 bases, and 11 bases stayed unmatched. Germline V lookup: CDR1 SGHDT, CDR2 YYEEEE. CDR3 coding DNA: TGTGCCAGCAGCCTTACTGGACAGGCGAATAATCAGCCCCAGCATTTT. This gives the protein CASSLTGQANNQPQHF.

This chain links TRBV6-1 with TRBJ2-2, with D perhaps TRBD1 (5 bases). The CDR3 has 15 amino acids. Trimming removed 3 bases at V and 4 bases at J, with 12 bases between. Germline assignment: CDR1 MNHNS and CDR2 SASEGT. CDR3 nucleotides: TGTGCCAGCAGTGACAGGGCTGGGGTCACCGGGGAGCTGTTTTTT. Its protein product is CASSDRAGVTGELFF.

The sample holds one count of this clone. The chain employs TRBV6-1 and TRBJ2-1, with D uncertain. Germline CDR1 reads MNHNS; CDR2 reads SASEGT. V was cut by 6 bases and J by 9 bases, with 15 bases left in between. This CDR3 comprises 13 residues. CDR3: CASSVSGQIEQFF. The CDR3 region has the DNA TGTGCCAGCAGCGTCTCCGGCCAGATTGAGCAGTTCTTC.

DNA for the CDR3: TGTGCCAGCAGCCAGGTTGTCACTGAAGCTTTCTTT. Its protein product is CASSQVVTEAFF. The chain is built from TRBV6-1 and TRBJ1-1; unclear D gene. V lost 6 bases to trimming and J lost 4 bases, with 9 bases between them. CDR1 and CDR2 from the germline V gene are MNHNS and SASEGT. The CDR3 length is 12 residues.

The CDR3 spells CATSLTGVNQPQHF. The CDR3 bases are TGTGCCACCAGCCTGACAGGGGTCAATCAGCCCCAGCATTTT. This chain uses TRBV15 with TRBJ1-5; 8 nucleotides align to TRBD1. The CDR3 has 14 residues. Trimming cost V 5 bases and J 3 bases; bases outside gene matches: 3. Germline V gene lookup returns CDR1 LNHNV and CDR2 YYDKDF (reference sequence).

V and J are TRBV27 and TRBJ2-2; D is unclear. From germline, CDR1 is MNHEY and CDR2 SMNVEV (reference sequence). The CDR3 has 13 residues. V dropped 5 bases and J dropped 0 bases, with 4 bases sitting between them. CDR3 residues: CASSTPNTGELFF. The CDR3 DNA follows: TGTGCCAGCAGTACACCGAACACCGGGGAGCTGTTTTTT.

The CDR3 loop is CASSAGYGSTQYF. DNA of the CDR3: TGTGCCAGCAGCGCCGGATATGGGAGTACCCAGTACTTC. The chain joins TRBV9 to TRBJ2-5; D is possibly TRBD2 (5 bases). This CDR3 contains 13 residues. Germline loops: CDR1 SGDLS, CDR2 YYNGEE. Trimming left V 3 bases short and J 8 bases short, with 14 bases between.